This TCR beta chain emerged from a study of T cell repertoires in cytomegalovirus infection. Overall study: Shared public TCR beta signatures pointed to both CMV infection and a matching HLA type.

Worth noting for this clonotype: Its antigen is not known.

TCRdb itself ran the reads through MiXCR, one entry per CDR3 protein. The table has some 800,000 distinct CDR3 sequences, approximately 30% seen once. Trimming took 1 base from V and 6 from J, leaving 12 bases between them. The germline V gene has CDR1 SEHNR and CDR2 FQNEAQ (reference sequence). This CDR3 region has 14 residues. The source was cultured CD8+ T cells from PBMCs, collected from culture after CMV antigen stimulation. The TCR originated in a human donor in good health (CMV status not recorded). Some clones in this sample may be carry-over from other donors' samples. The genes are TRBV7-9 and TRBJ1-2, with D hard to call. The CDR3 DNA reads TGTGCCAGCAGCTTAGTAGGAGGGCTCAATGGCTACACCTTC. Residues: CASSLVGGLNGYTF.